The clone carrying this TCR beta chain has ten or more counts. Antigen specificity is unknown. After removal of 2 bases from V and 3 bases from J, the junction contained 9 bases not matched to a gene. The CDR3 spans 16 residues. From germline, CDR1 is MGHDK and CDR2 SYGVNS. The sample belongs to a study of T cell repertoires in cytomegalovirus infection. Study-wide background: It was the public TCR beta signatures that indicated both CMV infection and matching HLA type. Study findings and constraints: HLA-C-restricted CMV clonotypes gave the most frequent clonotype in two of eight donors. There were carriers of CMV plus the relevant HLA, and cumulative public TCR beta family frequency identified them.

TCRdb reanalysed the reads using MiXCR and keeps one entry per CDR3 protein. The table shows about 76,000 distinct CDR3 sequences, with 3.7% occurring only once. The chain employs TRBV25-1 and TRBJ1-1, with TRBD1 identical over 7 bases. The receptor was derived from a human donor in good health (CMV status not recorded). Some clones in this sample may be carry-over from other donors' samples. Sequenced material: PBMCs. The CDR3 nucleotides are TGTGCCAGCAGTGAACGGAGGGGGCAAGGATACACTGAAGCTTTCTTT. Residues: CASSERRGQGYTEAFF.